This T cell receptor beta chain was profiled in a study of CD8 T cells in ankylosing spondylitis. Regarding the study as a whole: The study identified a TCR beta motif of roughly eight highly homologous variants that appeared characteristic of ankylosing spondylitis blood.

The table lists this clonotype with many counts. The antigen remains undetermined. The CDR3 is 14 residues long. Per the germline V gene, CDR1 is SQVTM and CDR2 is ANQGSEA. V was trimmed by 3 bases and J by 2 bases, leaving 11 bases between them. Libraries for TCR beta were made by quantitative 5'-RACE with molecular barcodes. Via MiXCR, TCRdb re-called the 5' RACE reads, giving one row per CDR3 protein. Here the sample spans more than 150,000 distinct CDR3 sequences, roughly 12% being singletons. The sequencing sample was made of blood, either unsorted or a sorted T cell fraction (not recorded which). The rearrangement links TRBV29-1 to TRBJ2-1; weak D call: TRBD1 (6 bases). The source is a male donor with ankylosing spondylitis or in good health (not recorded which). CDR3 amino acids: CSVDQAGAYNEQFF. Here the CDR3 DNA reads TGCAGCGTTGACCAGGCAGGGGCCTACAATGAGCAGTTCTTC.